This TCR beta chain is from a study of beta chain features in type 1 diabetes. Study-wide results and limits: Type 1 diabetes patients had moderately but significantly shorter TCRB CDR3s in all four CD4+ subsets.

The authors took one heparinised blood draw, averaging approximately 120 mL, from each donor. Stem cell-like memory, regulatory, central memory and naive CD4+ cells were sorted via CD45RO/CCR7/CD25/CD127/CD95/CD27. Worth noting for this clone: Antigen unknown.

Since all of the isolated RNA was reverse transcribed, expressed TCRB transcripts were what got sequenced. For naive, central memory and regulatory T cell samples, reads averaged roughly 4 million. The data were produced by immunoSEQ multiplex PCR, yet TCRdb's version contains in-frame clones alone and is incomplete. The table lists a few hundred thousand clones, roughly 16% of them singletons, with approximately 0.02% in the top ten. CDR1 and CDR2 from the germline V gene are MDHEN and SYDVKM. Trimming cost V 3 bases and J 4 bases; bases outside gene matches: 7. CDR3 length equals 15 residues. Sequenced sample: naive CD4+ T cells from blood. The chain uses TRBV28 and TRBJ2-7, with 9 bases matching TRBD1. The origin of this receptor is a woman under 30 in good health. CDR3 coding DNA: TGTGCCAGCAGTTTTACAGGGGGCTTAGGGTACGAGCAGTACTTC. It yields the protein CASSFTGGLGYEQYF.